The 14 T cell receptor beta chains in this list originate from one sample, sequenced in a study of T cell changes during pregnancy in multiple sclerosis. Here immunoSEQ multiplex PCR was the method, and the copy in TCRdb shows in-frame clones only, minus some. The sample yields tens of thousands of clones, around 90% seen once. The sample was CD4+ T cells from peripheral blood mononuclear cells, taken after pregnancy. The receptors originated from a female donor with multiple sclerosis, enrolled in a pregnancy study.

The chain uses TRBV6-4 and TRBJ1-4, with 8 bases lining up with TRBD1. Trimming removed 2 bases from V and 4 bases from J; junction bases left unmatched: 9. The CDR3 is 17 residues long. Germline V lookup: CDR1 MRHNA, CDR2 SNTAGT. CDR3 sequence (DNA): TGTGCCAGCAGTGACATTGGCAGGGGGCTGGGTAATGAAAAACTGTTTTTT. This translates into CASSDIGRGLGNEKLFF.

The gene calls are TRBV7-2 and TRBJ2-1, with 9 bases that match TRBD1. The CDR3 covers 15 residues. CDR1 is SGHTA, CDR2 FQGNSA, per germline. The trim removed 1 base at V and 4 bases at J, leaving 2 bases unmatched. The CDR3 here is CASSLEGQGYNEQFF. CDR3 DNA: TGTGCCAGCAGCTTAGAGGGACAGGGATACAATGAGCAGTTCTTC.

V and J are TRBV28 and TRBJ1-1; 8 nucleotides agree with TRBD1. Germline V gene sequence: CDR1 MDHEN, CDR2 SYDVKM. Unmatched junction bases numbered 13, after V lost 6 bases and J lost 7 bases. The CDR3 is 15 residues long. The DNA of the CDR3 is TGTGCCAGCAGAACCCGCCGGGACAGGCCGAGTGAAGCTTTCTTT. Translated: CASRTRRDRPSEAFF.

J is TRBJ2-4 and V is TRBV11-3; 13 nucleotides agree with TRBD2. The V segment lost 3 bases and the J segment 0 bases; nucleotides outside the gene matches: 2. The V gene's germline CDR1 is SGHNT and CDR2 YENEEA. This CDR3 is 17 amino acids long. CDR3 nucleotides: TGTGCCAGCAGCTTTGGGACTAGCGGGGTAGCCAAAAACATTCAGTACTTC. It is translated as CASSFGTSGVAKNIQYF.

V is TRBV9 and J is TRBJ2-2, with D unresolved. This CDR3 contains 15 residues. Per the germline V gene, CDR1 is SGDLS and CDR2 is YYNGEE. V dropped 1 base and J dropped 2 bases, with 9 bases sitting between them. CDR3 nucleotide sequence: TGTGCCAGCAGCGTACGAGGTGTTAACACCGGGGAGCTGTTTTTT. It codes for CASSVRGVNTGELFF.

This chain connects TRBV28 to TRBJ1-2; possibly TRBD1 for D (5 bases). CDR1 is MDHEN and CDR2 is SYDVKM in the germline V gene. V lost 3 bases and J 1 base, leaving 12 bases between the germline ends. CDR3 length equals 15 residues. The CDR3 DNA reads TGTGCCAGCAGTTTTGATGGCAGGGATAACTATGGCTACACCTTC. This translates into CASSFDGRDNYGYTF.

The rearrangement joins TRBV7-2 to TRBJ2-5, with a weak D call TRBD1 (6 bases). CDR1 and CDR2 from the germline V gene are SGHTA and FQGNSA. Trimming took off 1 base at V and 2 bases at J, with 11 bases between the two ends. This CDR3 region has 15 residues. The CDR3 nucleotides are TGTGCCAGCAGCTTAGTGAACAGGGTGCAAGAGACCCAGTACTTC. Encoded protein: CASSLVNRVQETQYF.

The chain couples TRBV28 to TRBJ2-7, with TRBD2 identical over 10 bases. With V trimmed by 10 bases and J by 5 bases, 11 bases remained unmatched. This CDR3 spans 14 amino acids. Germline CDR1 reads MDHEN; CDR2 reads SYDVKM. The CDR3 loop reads CATDIAGGLHEQYF. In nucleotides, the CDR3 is TGTGCCACCGATATAGCGGGAGGCTTACACGAGCAGTACTTC.

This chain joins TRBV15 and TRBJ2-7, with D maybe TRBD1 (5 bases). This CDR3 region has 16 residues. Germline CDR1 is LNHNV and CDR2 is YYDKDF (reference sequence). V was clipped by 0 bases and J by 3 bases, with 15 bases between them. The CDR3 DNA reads TGTGCCACCAGCAGAGATAGGGCCAGGGCTGACTACGAGCAGTACTTC. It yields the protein CATSRDRARADYEQYF.

The CDR3 loop is CASLVIGKQYF. CDR3 coding DNA: TGTGCCAGCTTAGTTATCGGGAAGCAGTACTTC. V is TRBV2 and J is TRBJ2-7, with D possibly TRBD2 on 5 matching bases. The CDR3 sequence is 11 residues long. V was cut by 8 bases and J by 8 bases, with 13 bases left in between. Looked up from germline, CDR1 is SNHLY and CDR2 is FYNNEI.

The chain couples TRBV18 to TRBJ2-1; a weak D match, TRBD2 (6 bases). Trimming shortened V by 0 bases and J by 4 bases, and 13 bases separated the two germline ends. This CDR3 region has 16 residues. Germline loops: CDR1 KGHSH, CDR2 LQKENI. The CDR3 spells CASSPPTGERYNEQFF. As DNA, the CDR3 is TGTGCCAGCTCACCACCGACGGGAGAGAGGTACAATGAGCAGTTCTTC.

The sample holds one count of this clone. The CDR3, as DNA: TGCAGCGTTGAAGGGGCCGGCGAAAACACTGAAGCTTTCTTT. It encodes CSVEGAGENTEAFF. The chain combines TRBV29-1 with TRBJ1-1, with D unclear. Germline values: CDR1 SQVTM, CDR2 ANQGSEA. V lost 1 base to trimming and J lost 2 bases, with 11 bases between them. The CDR3 consists of 14 residues.

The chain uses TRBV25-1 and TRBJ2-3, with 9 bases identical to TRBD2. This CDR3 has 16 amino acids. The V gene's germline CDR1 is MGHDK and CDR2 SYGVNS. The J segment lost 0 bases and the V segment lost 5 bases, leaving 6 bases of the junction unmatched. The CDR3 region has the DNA TGTGCCAGCAGTTCCCGCGGGAGGGCTAGCACAGATACGCAGTATTTT. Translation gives CASSSRGRASTDTQYF. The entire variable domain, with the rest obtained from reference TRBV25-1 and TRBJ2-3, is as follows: EADIYQTPRYLVIGTGKKITLECSQTMGHDKMYWYQQDPGMELHLIHYSYGVNSTEKGDLSSESTVSRIRTEHFPLTLESARPSHTSQYLCASSSRGRASTDTQYFGPGTRLTVL.

CDR3 bases: TGTGCCACCAGAAATTACGGGACAGAAGCTTTCTTT. This codes for CATRNYGTEAFF. This chain connects TRBV15 to TRBJ1-1; TRBD1 is a possible D gene (6 bases). The CDR3 has 12 residues. Looked up from germline, CDR1 is LNHNV and CDR2 is YYDKDF (reference sequence). The V and J ends lost 6 bases and 8 bases respectively, with 13 bases between them.